These 21 T cell receptor beta chains originate from one sample sequenced in a study of tumor and adjacent non-tumor tissue in lung cancer. The template was RNA from unsorted bulk tissue. A modified ARM-PCR protocol with three rounds of nested PCR amplified TCRbeta. Via MiXCR, TCRdb re-called the multiplex PCR reads, giving one row per CDR3 protein. The sample holds over 60,000 distinct CDR3 sequences, approximately 79% seen once. Sequences were obtained from lung tumor tissue. The receptors stem from a woman aged 50 to 60 with non-small cell lung cancer.

A word on this clonotype: The junction departs from the called germline gene at one end, perhaps through a read error. The V and J genes are TRBV20-1 and TRBJ2-3, with D maybe TRBD1 (5 bases). The CDR3 spans 15 residues. CDR1 DFQATT and CDR2 SNEGSKA come from the germline V gene (reference sequence). The CDR3 loop reads CNARDPGQVTDTQYF. CDR3 DNA: TGCAATGCTAGAGATCCAGGACAAGTCACAGATACGCAATATTTT.

Regarding this clonotype: The junction does not match germline at one end; this may be a read error. The V call is TRBV6-6, the J call TRBJ2-7; D uncertain. This CDR3 has 13 residues. Per germline, CDR1 MNHNY and CDR2 SVGAGI (reference sequence). The CDR3 reads CANSNGSSYEQYF. Written as DNA, the CDR3 is TGTGCCAACAGTAACGGCAGCTCCTACGAGCAGTACTTC.

Regarding this clonotype: One junction end disagrees with the germline gene, perhaps due to a read error. The chain couples TRBV20-1 to TRBJ1-1; D may be TRBD1 (6 bases). The CDR3 runs 11 residues. The germline gives CDR1 DFQATT, CDR2 SNEGSKA (reference sequence). The CDR3 loop is CGHTGNTETFF. CDR3 sequence (DNA): TGCGGTCATACAGGGAATACTGAAACTTTCTTT.

Worth noting for this clonotype: The germline gene is not matched at one end of the junction; a read error may be the cause. The chain has TRBV29-1 and TRBJ2-1; D unresolved. Germline loops: CDR1 SQVTM, CDR2 ANQGSEA. There are 13 residues in the CDR3. CDR3 DNA sequence: TGCAGCGTTGAAGACACGCTGAACAATGAGCAGATCTTC. It encodes CSVEDTLNNEQIF.

A word on this clonotype: Its ends do not fully match the called genes, so a read error is possible. CDR3 region: CGASPRISGSDEQFF. Written as DNA, the CDR3 is TGCGGTGCTAGTCCCAGGATTAGCGGGAGCGATGAGCAGTTCTTC. This chain uses TRBV20-1 with TRBJ2-1; 9 nucleotides match TRBD2. Germline CDR1 and CDR2: DFQATT and SNEGSKA (reference sequence). There are 15 residues in the CDR3.

The rearrangement links TRBV12-3 or TRBV12-4 to TRBJ1-2; D not certain. The CDR3 has 13 residues. Trimming took 6 bases from V and 10 from J, leaving 18 bases between them. CDR3 residues: CASSIDRWMNYTF. CDR3 DNA: TGTGCCAGCAGCATCGATAGGTGGATGAACTACACCTTC.

Note on this clonotype: With a much larger clone just one base away, this may be a read error. This chain connects TRBV30 to TRBJ1-5; a possible D gene is TRBD1 (6 bases). CDR1 and CDR2 from the germline V gene are GTSNPN and SVGIG (reference sequence). The length of the CDR3 is 16 residues. The CDR3 loop reads CAWKGKGELSDQPQHF. In nucleotides, the CDR3 is TGTGCCTGGAAAGGAAAGGGGGAACTTAGCGATCAGCCCCAGCATTTT.

Turning to this clonotype: In this CDR3 the conserved last residue, phenylalanine or tryptophan, is missing, so a read error is likely. This chain uses TRBV20-1 with TRBJ2-1, with TRBD2 matching 7 bases. Germline lookup yields CDR1 DFQATT and CDR2 SNEGSKA (reference sequence). The CDR3 has 14 amino acids. The CDR3 DNA reads TGCAGTGCTAGAGATCAAGTGGGGGGGAATGAACAGTTCCTC. It translates to CSARDQVGGNEQFL.

This clonotype was picked up one time. This clone may be a read error of a much larger clone one base away. The CDR3 does not end in the conserved phenylalanine or tryptophan, so this is likely a read error. J is TRBJ1-2 and V is TRBV5-1, with 9 bases lining up with TRBD1. This CDR3 has 13 amino acids. Germline CDR1 is SGHRS and CDR2 is YFSETQ. With 9 bases clipped from V and 7 bases from J, the junction kept 10 bases outside the gene matches. The CDR3 reads CATKRDRAGGYTL. The CDR3 nucleotides are TGCGCCACCAAGAGGGACAGGGCGGGTGGCTACACCTTA.

A few counts support this clonotype. The CDR3 does not close with the conserved phenylalanine or tryptophan, likely indicating a read error. This chain links TRBV20-1 with TRBJ1-6; 8 nucleotides match TRBD1. The CDR3 is made up of 14 amino acids. CDR1 DFQATT and CDR2 SNEGSKA come from the germline V gene (reference sequence). CDR3: CSAGETGGSSPLHL. CDR3 sequence (DNA): TGCAGTGCTGGAGAAACAGGGGGTTCTTCACCCCTCCACCTT.

In the case of this clonotype: Since no conserved phenylalanine or tryptophan closes the CDR3, a read error is the likely cause. The V call is TRBV28, the J call TRBJ1-6, with D possibly TRBD1 on 6 matching bases. Germline values: CDR1 MDHEN, CDR2 SYDVKM. The CDR3 length is 13 residues. Written as DNA, the CDR3 is TGTGACAGCAGTCTCTCAGGGGTTTCACCCCTCCACTGT. Amino acids: CDSSLSGVSPLHC.

This clonotype has only one observation. The junction departs from the called germline gene at one end, perhaps through a read error. The genes are TRBV5-1 and TRBJ2-2, with D tentatively TRBD2 (7 bases). Germline lookup yields CDR1 SGHRS and CDR2 YFSETQ. This CDR3 has 14 amino acids. CDR3 DNA sequence: TGCGCCAGCAGCCGGGGGGCGGACCCCACCGGGGAGCTGTTT. Residues: CASSRGADPTGELF.

Worth noting for this clonotype: It is likely a read error, because the conserved phenylalanine at the end of the CDR3 is missing. This chain joins TRBV24-1 and TRBJ2-7, with 9 bases matching TRBD2. CDR3 length: 15 residues. Germline V CDR1 and CDR2: KGHDR, SFDVKD. The CDR3 protein is CATSESGTSCYEQYI. DNA of the CDR3: TGTGCGACCAGTGAATCCGGGACTAGCTGCTACGAGCAGTACATC.

This chain uses TRBV11-1 with TRBJ1-1; D uncertain. This CDR3 is 15 amino acids long. In germline, CDR1 is SGHAT, CDR2 FQDESV (reference sequence). V was clipped by 6 bases and J by 5 bases, with 19 bases between them. CDR3 loop: CASSSEDWSKTEAFF. CDR3 DNA sequence: TGTGCCAGCAGTTCCGAGGACTGGTCGAAGACTGAAGCTTTCTTT.

This clonotype is a singleton in its sample. The chain joins TRBV11-2 to TRBJ2-3; 7 bases align to TRBD2. The CDR3 runs 12 residues. The germline CDR1 and CDR2 sequences are SGHAT and FQNNGV. The trim removed 6 bases at V and 7 bases at J, leaving 4 bases unmatched. As DNA, the CDR3 is TGTGCCAGCAGTTGCGGGGGATATACGCAGTATTTT. Protein sequence: CASSCGGYTQYF. The whole variable domain, filled in from reference TRBV11-2 and TRBJ2-3, reads EAGVAQSPRYKIIEKRQSVAFWCNPISGHATLYWYQQILGQGPKLLIQFQNNGVVDDSQLPKDRFSAERLKGVDSTLKIQPAKLEDSAVYLCASSCGGYTQYFGPGTRLTVL.

The chain couples TRBV12-3 or TRBV12-4 to TRBJ1-6; D gene ambiguous. This CDR3 is 14 amino acids long. The DNA for the CDR3 is TGTGTCACCACTCAATTTGCCGAAAATTCACCCCTCCACTTT. It codes for CVTTQFAENSPLHF.

In regard to this clonotype: This CDR3 is missing its conserved last phenylalanine or tryptophan, likely due to a read error. This chain connects TRBV4-3 to TRBJ1-1, with TRBD1 matching over 8 bases. With V trimmed by 0 bases and J by 11 bases, 11 bases remained unmatched. Germline V gives CDR1 LGHNA, CDR2 YSLEER. The CDR3 is 15 residues long. In nucleotides, the CDR3 is TGCGCCAGCAGCCAAGACCATACGGACAGGGCCAATGCTTTCTTA. It codes for CASSQDHTDRANAFL.

This chain joins TRBV3-1 and TRBJ2-7; D may be TRBD1 (6 bases). The CDR3 is 13 residues long. Germline CDR1 and CDR2: LGHDT and YNNKEL (reference sequence). The V end was cut by 5 bases, the J end by 6 bases, with 14 bases between. The CDR3 bases are TGTGCCAGCAGCGCGAGGGGGTCTGGCGAGCAGTACTTC. It is translated as CASSARGSGEQYF.

Comments on this clonotype: The junction does not match germline at one end; this may be a read error. The chain uses TRBV29-1 and TRBJ2-1; perhaps TRBD2 as D (5 bases). This CDR3 is built from 13 residues. From germline, CDR1 is SQVTM and CDR2 ANQGSEA. In DNA, the CDR3 is TGTAGCGTTGTAGGGATAATCTACAATGAGCAGTTCTTC. Translating gives CSVVGIIYNEQFF.

The sample holds many counts of this clonotype. The chain couples TRBV12-1 to TRBJ2-2; whether TRBD1, the table's D call, matches the DNA was not checked. TRBV12-1 is classified as a pseudogene. The CDR3 sequence is 14 residues long. The CDR3 bases are TGTGCCAGAACCGACAGATATCCGACCGGGGAGCTGTTTTTT. This gives the protein CARTDRYPTGELFF.

V gene TRBV11-2 combines with J gene TRBJ2-2; maybe TRBD1 (6 bases). The ends were cut back, 5 bases at V and 12 bases at J, with 19 bases in the middle. The CDR3 extends over 14 amino acids. Germline values: CDR1 SGHAT, CDR2 FQNNGV. The CDR3 DNA reads TGTGCCAGCAGCAAAAACTGGGACACCGTTAAGCTGTTTTTT. This sequence encodes CASSKNWDTVKLFF.